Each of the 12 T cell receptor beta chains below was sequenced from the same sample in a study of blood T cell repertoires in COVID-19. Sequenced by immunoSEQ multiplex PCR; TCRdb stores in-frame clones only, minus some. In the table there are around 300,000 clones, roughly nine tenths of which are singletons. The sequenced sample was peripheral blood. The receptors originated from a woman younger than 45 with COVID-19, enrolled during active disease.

CDR3 DNA sequence: TGTGCCAGCAGTTACGGGCAGGGGTTAGAGACCCAGTACTTC. Its protein product is CASSYGQGLETQYF. The rearrangement uses TRBV6-6 and TRBJ2-5, with D possibly being TRBD1 (6 bases). CDR3 length: 14 residues. V lost 2 bases, J lost 4 bases, and 11 bases lay in between. Germline assignment: CDR1 MNHNY and CDR2 SVGAGI (reference sequence).

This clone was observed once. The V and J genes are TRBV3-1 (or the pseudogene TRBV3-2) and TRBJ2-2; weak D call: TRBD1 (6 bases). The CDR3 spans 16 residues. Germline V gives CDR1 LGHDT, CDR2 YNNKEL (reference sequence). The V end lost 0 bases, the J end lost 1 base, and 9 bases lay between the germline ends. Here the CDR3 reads CASSQEGTLNTGELFF. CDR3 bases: TGTGCCAGCAGCCAAGAAGGGACACTGAACACCGGGGAGCTGTTTTTT.

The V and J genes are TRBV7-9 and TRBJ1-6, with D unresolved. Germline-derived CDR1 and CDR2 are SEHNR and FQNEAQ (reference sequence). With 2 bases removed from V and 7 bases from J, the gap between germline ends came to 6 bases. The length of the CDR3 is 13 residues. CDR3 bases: TGTGCCAGCAGCTTACAGGAAAATTCACCCCTCCACTTT. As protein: CASSLQENSPLHF.

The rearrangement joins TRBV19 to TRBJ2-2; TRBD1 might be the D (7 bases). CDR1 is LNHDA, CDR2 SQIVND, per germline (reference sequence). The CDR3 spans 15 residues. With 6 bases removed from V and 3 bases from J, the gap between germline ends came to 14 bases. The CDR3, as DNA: TGTGCCAGTAGAGGGGGGACAGCCCACACCGGGGAGCTGTTTTTT. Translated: CASRGGTAHTGELFF. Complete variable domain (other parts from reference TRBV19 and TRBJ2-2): DGGITQSPKYLFRKEGQNVTLSCEQNLNHDAMYWYRQDPGQGLRLIYYSQIVNDFQKGDIAEGYSVSREKKESFPLTVTSAQKNPTAFYLCASRGGTAHTGELFFGEGSRLTVL.

The CDR3 loop is CASSFERGGRGYTF. CDR3 nucleotides: TGCGCCAGCAGCTTTGAACGAGGAGGTCGAGGCTACACCTTC. The V gene is TRBV5-1, the J gene TRBJ1-2, with no clear D. There are 14 residues in the CDR3. CDR1 and CDR2 from the germline V gene are SGHRS and YFSETQ. The V and J ends lost 2 bases and 8 bases respectively, with 16 bases between them.

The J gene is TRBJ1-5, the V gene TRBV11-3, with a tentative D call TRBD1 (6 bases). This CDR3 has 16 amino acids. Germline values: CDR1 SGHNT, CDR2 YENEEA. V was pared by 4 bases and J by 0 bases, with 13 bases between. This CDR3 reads CASSSYRESSNQPQHF. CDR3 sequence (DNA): TGTGCCAGCAGCTCCTACAGGGAGAGTAGCAATCAGCCCCAGCATTTT.

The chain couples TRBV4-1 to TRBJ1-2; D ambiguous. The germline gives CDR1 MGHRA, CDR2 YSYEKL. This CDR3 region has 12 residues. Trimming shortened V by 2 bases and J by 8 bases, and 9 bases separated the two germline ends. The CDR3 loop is CASSQTGRGYTF. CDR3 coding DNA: TGCGCCAGCAGCCAAACGGGTAGGGGCTACACCTTC.

CDR3 region: CARPEEEQYF. For the CDR3, the DNA is TGTGCCAGGCCAGAGGAGGAGCAGTACTTC. V gene TRBV28 combines with J gene TRBJ2-7; D unclear. V was shortened by 9 bases and J by 7 bases, with 10 bases between the two germline ends. The CDR3 is made up of 10 amino acids. In germline, CDR1 is MDHEN, CDR2 SYDVKM.

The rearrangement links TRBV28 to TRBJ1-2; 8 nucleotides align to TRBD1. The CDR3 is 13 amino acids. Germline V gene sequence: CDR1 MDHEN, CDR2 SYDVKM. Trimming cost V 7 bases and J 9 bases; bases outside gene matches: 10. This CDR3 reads CASIRAGGWSYTF. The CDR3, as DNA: TGTGCCAGCATCCGGGCAGGGGGCTGGAGCTACACCTTC.

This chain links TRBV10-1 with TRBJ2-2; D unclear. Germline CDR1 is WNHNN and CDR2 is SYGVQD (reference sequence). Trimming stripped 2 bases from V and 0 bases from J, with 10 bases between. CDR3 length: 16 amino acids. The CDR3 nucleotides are TGCGCCAGCAGTGAGGCAACGGTGCCGAACACCGGGGAGCTGTTTTTT. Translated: CASSEATVPNTGELFF.

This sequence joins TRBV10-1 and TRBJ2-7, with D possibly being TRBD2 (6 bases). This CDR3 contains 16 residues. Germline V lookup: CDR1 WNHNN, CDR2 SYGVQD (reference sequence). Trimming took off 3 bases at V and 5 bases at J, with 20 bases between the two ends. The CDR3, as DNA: TGCGCCAGCAGTGATTCCCGGGAGAGTTGGATAAACGAGCAGTACTTC. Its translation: CASSDSRESWINEQYF.

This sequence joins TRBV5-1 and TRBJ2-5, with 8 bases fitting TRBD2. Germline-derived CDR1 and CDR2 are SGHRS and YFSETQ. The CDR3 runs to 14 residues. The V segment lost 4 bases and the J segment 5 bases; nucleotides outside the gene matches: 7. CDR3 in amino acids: CASSPLSGEETQYF. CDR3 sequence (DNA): TGCGCCAGCAGCCCCCTTAGCGGGGAGGAGACCCAGTACTTC.